A single sample gave rise to the 23 T cell receptor beta chains below, sequenced in a study of cytomegalovirus exposure and HLA in healthy donors. PCR used 60 Vbeta primers and 13 Jbeta primers. TCRdb's table, derived via immunoSEQ multiplex PCR, lists solely in-frame clones and lacks some. The sample yields 150,000 to 200,000 clones, about 77% seen once. The material sequenced was PBMCs. All receptors come from a male donor in good health and CMV-seropositive.

This rearrangement joins TRBV14 to TRBJ1-2; 8 bases are shared with TRBD1. J gave up 4 bases and V 5 bases, and 3 bases lay outside the gene matches. Germline V gives CDR1 SGHDN, CDR2 FVKESK. This CDR3 has 13 amino acids. CDR3 residues: CASSYGTGYGYTF. CDR3 DNA sequence: TGTGCCAGCAGCTACGGGACAGGCTATGGCTACACCTTC.

This rearrangement joins TRBV5-6 to TRBJ2-3; 9 bases fit TRBD2. CDR3 size: 15 residues. CDR1 and CDR2 from the germline V gene are SGHDT and YYEEEE. Losses at the gene ends were 3 bases for V and 0 bases for J; bases not matched to a gene: 2. The CDR3 reads CASSSSGASTDTQYF. As DNA, the CDR3 is TGTGCCAGCAGCTCTAGCGGGGCTAGCACAGATACGCAGTATTTT.

The chain links TRBV6-6 to TRBJ1-1; tentatively, D is TRBD1 (5 bases). Trimming pared 7 bases from V and 1 base from J, leaving 7 bases between. CDR1 is MNHNY and CDR2 is SVGAGI in the germline V gene (reference sequence). The CDR3 spans 12 residues. CDR3 nucleotide sequence: TGTGCCAGCATTCAGGGGAACACTGAAGCTTTCTTT. This codes for CASIQGNTEAFF.

This sequence joins TRBV15 and TRBJ1-1; no definite D call. The V gene's germline CDR1 is LNHNV and CDR2 YYDKDF (reference sequence). The CDR3 contains 14 residues. Trimming stripped 1 base from V and 4 bases from J, with 10 bases between. The CDR3 bases are TGTGCCACCAGCAGAGGTGGAGAGAGCACTGAAGCTTTCTTT. The encoded protein is CATSRGGESTEAFF.

The rearrangement uses TRBV7-9 and TRBJ1-4; a possible D gene is TRBD1 (5 bases). The V gene lost 2 bases and the J gene lost 7 bases, with 14 bases spanning the gap. The CDR3 covers 15 residues. Germline CDR1 and CDR2: SEHNR and FQNEAQ (reference sequence). The CDR3 DNA sequence: TGTGCCAGCAGCTTAATGGGCAGGGTCGGTGAAAAACTGTTTTTT. Its translation: CASSLMGRVGEKLFF.

The rearrangement joins TRBV7-2 to TRBJ2-1, with TRBD1 matching 8 bases. Per germline, CDR1 SGHTA and CDR2 FQGNSA. Trimming removed 7 bases from V and 6 bases from J; junction bases left unmatched: 11. CDR3 length equals 15 residues. CDR3 bases: TGTGCCAGCACCGGACAGGGATTAGTTCCCAATGAGCAGTTCTTC. This translates into CASTGQGLVPNEQFF. Complete variable domain (other parts from reference TRBV7-2 and TRBJ2-1): GAGVSQSPSNKVTEKGKDVELRCDPISGHTALYWYRQSLGQGLEFLIYFQGNSAPDKSGLPSDRFSAERTGGSVSTLTIQRTQQEDSAVYLCASTGQGLVPNEQFFGPGTRLTVL.

The chain uses TRBV5-5 and TRBJ1-2; the D gene is possibly TRBD1 (6 bases). Germline CDR1 reads SGHKS; CDR2 reads YYEKEE (reference sequence). V lost 4 bases and J 8 bases, leaving 18 bases between the germline ends. The CDR3 has 14 amino acids. Written as DNA, the CDR3 is TGTGCCAGCAGCCCCACCACAGGGTATAGGGGCTACACCTTC. Its translation: CASSPTTGYRGYTF.

The chain recombines TRBV6-6 with TRBJ1-5; TRBD1 matches 9 bases. V was pared by 6 bases and J by 5 bases, with 5 bases of the junction left unmatched. CDR3 length: 14 residues. The germline V gene has CDR1 MNHNY and CDR2 SVGAGI (reference sequence). The CDR3 nucleotides read TGTGCCAGCAGGCCACAGGGGGCAGATCAGCCCCAGCATTTT. Amino acids: CASRPQGADQPQHF.

The chain joins TRBV2 to TRBJ1-2, with 11 bases that match TRBD1. CDR3 length: 11 amino acids. V trimming: 7 bases; J trimming: 14 bases; junction bases outside the gene matches: 6. CDR1 and CDR2 from the germline V gene are SNHLY and FYNNEI. The CDR3 here is CASTGQGATTF. The CDR3 region has the DNA TGTGCCAGCACCGGACAGGGGGCGACGACCTTC.

The V call is TRBV10-3, the J call TRBJ2-1, with a weak D call TRBD2 (7 bases). Germline CDR1 is ENHRY and CDR2 is SYGVKD. There are 15 residues in the CDR3. V lost 1 base and J 8 bases, leaving 15 bases between the germline ends. The CDR3 nucleotides are TGTGCCATCAGTGAGTTAGGGGGGGCTGAGGATGAGCAGTTCTTC. Residues: CAISELGGAEDEQFF.

This sequence joins TRBV9 and TRBJ2-1, with 9 positions matching TRBD2. CDR1 is SGDLS and CDR2 is YYNGEE in the germline V gene. The CDR3 sequence is 15 residues long. V lost 0 bases and J lost 6; bases outside the gene matches: 4. CDR3 DNA: TGTGCCAGCAGCGTAGCTAGCGGGGAAAGCAATGAGCAGTTCTTC. This sequence encodes CASSVASGESNEQFF.

This chain uses TRBV5-1 with TRBJ1-6; 8 bases fit TRBD1. The CDR3 covers 14 residues. The ends lost 4 bases at V and 9 bases at J; junction bases unmatched: 6. Germline V CDR1 and CDR2: SGHRS, YFSETQ. The CDR3: CASSIDRGGSPLHF. The DNA of the CDR3 is TGCGCCAGCAGCATTGACAGGGGTGGTTCACCCCTCCACTTT.

This clone occurred a few times. The V gene is TRBV5-6, the J gene TRBJ1-6; maybe TRBD1 (6 bases). V lost 5 bases to trimming and J lost 3 bases, with 12 bases between them. The germline gives CDR1 SGHDT, CDR2 YYEEEE. The length of the CDR3 is 15 residues. CDR3 residues: CASSLNRVYNSPLHF. The CDR3 nucleotides read TGTGCCAGCAGTTTGAACAGGGTCTATAATTCACCCCTCCACTTT.

The V gene is TRBV2, the J gene TRBJ1-5; no firm D call. The CDR3 extends over 14 amino acids. V shed 5 bases and J shed 9 bases, with 17 bases lying between them. The germline V gene has CDR1 SNHLY and CDR2 FYNNEI. CDR3 sequence reads: CASSPGFSEGPQHF. The CDR3, as DNA: TGTGCCAGCAGTCCGGGATTCTCAGAGGGGCCCCAGCATTTT.

The chain joins TRBV6-5 to TRBJ2-5; weak D call: TRBD1 (5 bases). V gave up 4 bases and J gave up 7 bases, with 16 bases separating them. The CDR3 loop spans 14 amino acids. Germline assignment: CDR1 MNHEY and CDR2 SVGAGI. Written as DNA, the CDR3 is TGTGCCAGCAGTTGGGGCCCACCATCGGGGACCCAGTACTTC. It yields the protein CASSWGPPSGTQYF.

The V call is TRBV7-2, the J call TRBJ1-3, with 7 bases matching TRBD1. Germline V gene sequence: CDR1 SGHTA, CDR2 FQGNSA. The CDR3 contains 16 residues. The ends lost 1 base at V and 2 bases at J; junction bases unmatched: 5. The CDR3 DNA reads TGTGCCAGCAGCTTAGGTGCCAGGGGGACTGGAAACACCATATATTTT. Protein sequence: CASSLGARGTGNTIYF. Complete variable domain (other parts from reference TRBV7-2 and TRBJ1-3): GAGVSQSPSNKVTEKGKDVELRCDPISGHTALYWYRQSLGQGLEFLIYFQGNSAPDKSGLPSDRFSAERTGGSVSTLTIQRTQQEDSAVYLCASSLGARGTGNTIYFGEGSWLTVV.

This chain links TRBV5-1 with TRBJ2-5, with 11 bases that match TRBD2. Germline values: CDR1 SGHRS, CDR2 YFSETQ. With V trimmed by 2 bases and J by 5 bases, 2 bases remained unmatched. This CDR3 has 14 amino acids. The CDR3 reads CASSLLAGVETQYF. CDR3 nucleotides: TGCGCCAGCAGCTTACTAGCGGGGGTCGAGACCCAGTACTTC.

V gene TRBV18 combines with J gene TRBJ1-5, with a weak D call TRBD1 (5 bases). The CDR3 spans 15 residues. Germline V CDR1 and CDR2: KGHSH, LQKENI. Trimming pared 6 bases from V and 6 bases from J, leaving 18 bases between. In nucleotides, the CDR3 is TGTGCCAGCTCTCCTGACCCGGGGGAGGGTCAGCCCCAGCATTTT. Protein product: CASSPDPGEGQPQHF.

This chain links TRBV5-8 with TRBJ2-3; 12 bases are shared with TRBD1. CDR1 is SGHTS and CDR2 is YDEGEE in the germline V gene. The ends lost 4 bases at V and 2 bases at J; junction bases unmatched: 5. This CDR3 comprises 16 residues. The CDR3 coding sequence is TGTGCCAGCAGCATGGGACAGGGGGCATCCACAGATACGCAGTATTTT. This codes for CASSMGQGASTDTQYF.

The rearrangement links TRBV6-1 to TRBJ1-2, with D perhaps TRBD1 (6 bases). The V end lost 0 bases, the J end lost 6 bases, and 14 bases lay between the germline ends. The length of the CDR3 is 15 residues. CDR1 and CDR2 from the germline V gene are MNHNS and SASEGT. CDR3 bases: TGTGCCAGCAGTGAAGCAACAGGGAGTCTGGATGGCTACACCTTC. It encodes CASSEATGSLDGYTF.

The rearrangement uses TRBV6-1 and TRBJ2-1; 7 bases fit TRBD2. CDR1 is MNHNS, CDR2 SASEGT, per germline. V lost 6 bases to trimming and J lost 3 bases; unmatched junction nucleotides: 5. There are 14 residues in the CDR3. CDR3 bases: TGTGCCAGCAGACAGTCGGGGGGCTACAATGAGCAGTTCTTC. Translating gives CASRQSGGYNEQFF.

The rearrangement joins TRBV6-4 to TRBJ2-1; 8 bases are shared with TRBD1. The CDR3 extends over 13 amino acids. Per germline, CDR1 MRHNA and CDR2 SNTAGT. J was trimmed by 7 bases and V by 8 bases; bases with no gene match: 7. This chain's CDR3 is CASAGGLGNEQFF. The CDR3 bases are TGTGCCAGCGCAGGGGGCTTAGGGAATGAGCAGTTCTTC.

This rearrangement joins TRBV27 to TRBJ2-5; 8 bases align to TRBD2. Germline CDR1 reads MNHEY; CDR2 reads SMNVEV (reference sequence). The CDR3 runs to 13 residues. After removal of 8 bases from V and 5 bases from J, the junction contained 7 bases not matched to a gene. CDR3 nucleotides: TGTGCCAGCGCCGGACTAGCCTGGGAGACCCAGTACTTC. The encoded protein is CASAGLAWETQYF.